One T cell receptor beta chain is described in this entry. TCRdb passed the PCR reads through MiXCR, listing each CDR3 protein once. The repertoire holds 90,000 or so distinct CDR3 sequences, with roughly half as singletons. The data belong to a study of CDR3 diversity in severe acne. This CDR3 has 16 residues. Germline V gives CDR1 SGHRS, CDR2 YFSETQ. V lost 4 bases and J lost 1; bases outside the gene matches: 9. The specimen sequenced was blood. The rearrangement joins TRBV5-1 to TRBJ1-1; 8 bases are shared with TRBD1. The TCR sequence derives from a male donor in good health, serving as a control. CDR3 in amino acids: CASSPDVGQGNTEAFF. The CDR3 DNA reads as TGCGCCAGCAGCCCAGACGTAGGACAGGGGAACACTGAAGCTTTCTTT.